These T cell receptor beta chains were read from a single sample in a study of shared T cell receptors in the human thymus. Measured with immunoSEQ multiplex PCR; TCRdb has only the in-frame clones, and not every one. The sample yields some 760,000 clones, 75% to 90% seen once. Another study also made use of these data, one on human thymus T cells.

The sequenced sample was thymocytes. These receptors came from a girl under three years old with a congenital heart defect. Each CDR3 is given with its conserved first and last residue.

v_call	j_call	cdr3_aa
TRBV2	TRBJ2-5	CASSEAFRGDQETQYF
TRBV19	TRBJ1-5	CASSIDLIKPPTGHAFNQPQHF
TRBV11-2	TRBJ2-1	CASSLLAGGPYEQFF
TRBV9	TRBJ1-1	CASSAVDRDTEAFF
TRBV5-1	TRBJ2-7	CASSHQTGKSYEQYF
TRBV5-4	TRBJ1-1	CASSGGVLLNTEAFF
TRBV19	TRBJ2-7	CASSFRPHRGPTSYEQYF
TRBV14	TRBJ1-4	CASSHRDTYADEKLFF
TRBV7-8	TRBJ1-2	CASSPPSGGGYTF
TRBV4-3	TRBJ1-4	CASSRRPGQGRSAGGEKLFF
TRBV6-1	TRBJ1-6	CASSETGYRSPLHF
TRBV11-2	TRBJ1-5	CASSLRGDRRNQPQHF
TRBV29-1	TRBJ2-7	CSVEDGGAYEQYF
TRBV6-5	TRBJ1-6	CASSYRGQYSPLHF
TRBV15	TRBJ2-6	CATSRKGTTLSGANVLTF
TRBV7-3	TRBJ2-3	CASSLNGLASGDTDTQYF
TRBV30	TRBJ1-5	CAWIGPDRQPQHF
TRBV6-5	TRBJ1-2	CAADGYTF
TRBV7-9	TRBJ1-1	CASSSGSPTEAFF
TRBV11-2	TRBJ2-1	CASSPIPGLAGDNEQFF
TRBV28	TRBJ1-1	CASSFVVTNTEAFF
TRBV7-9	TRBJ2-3	CASSILPRGRGDTDTQYF
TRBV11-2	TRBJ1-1	CASSLDGCSRGRLGDTEAFF
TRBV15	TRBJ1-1	CATSETGFTGDTEAFF
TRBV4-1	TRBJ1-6	CASSQGGAGEVFTKSPLHF
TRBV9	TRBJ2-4	CASSYDGGTGEVTKNIQYF
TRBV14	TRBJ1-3	CASSQKGVNFLSGNTIYF
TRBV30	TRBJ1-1	CAWSVQVWTGRKTEAFF
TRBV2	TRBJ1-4	CASSKRPGGISTNEKLFF
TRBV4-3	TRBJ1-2	CASSHRGEGYGYTF
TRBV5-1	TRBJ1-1	CASSLAGFENTEAFF
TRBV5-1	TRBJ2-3	CASSFVPFTSGGSSTDTQYF
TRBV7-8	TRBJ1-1	CASSLGTGTGHTEAFF
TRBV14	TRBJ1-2	CASSQAQAGGLGYTF
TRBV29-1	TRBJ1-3	CSVEDLGDSGGVNSGNTIYF
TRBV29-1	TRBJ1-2	CSVSPRQGEDGYTF
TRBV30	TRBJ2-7	CAWDGIPGTSGGYEQYF
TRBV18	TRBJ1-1	CASSPLSDTSEAFF
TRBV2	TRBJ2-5	CASSEGSGLETQYF
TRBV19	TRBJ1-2	CASSMGGLSYGYTF
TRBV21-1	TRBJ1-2	CASSKVRRNGYRGYTF
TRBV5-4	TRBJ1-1	CASSLGVGGTGVTEAFF
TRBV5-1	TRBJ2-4	CASSLRTGEAKNIQYF
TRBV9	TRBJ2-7	CASSTSTGSEQYF
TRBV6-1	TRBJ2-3	CASSEFPTGDSTDTQYF
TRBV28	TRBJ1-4	CASSFGSKRATNEKLFF
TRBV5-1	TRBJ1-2	CASSLELGGPDYGYTF
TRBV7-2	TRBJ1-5	CASSAQTVSNQPQHF
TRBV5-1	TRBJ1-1	CASSTPGDGTEAFF
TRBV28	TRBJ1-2	CASSLPTGGNGYTF
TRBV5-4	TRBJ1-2	CASSLPGTEVYGYTF
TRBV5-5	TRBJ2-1	CASSPAGGLDEQFF
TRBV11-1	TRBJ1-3	CASSLAETGGSGNTIYF
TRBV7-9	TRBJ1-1	CASSLNRDTEAFF